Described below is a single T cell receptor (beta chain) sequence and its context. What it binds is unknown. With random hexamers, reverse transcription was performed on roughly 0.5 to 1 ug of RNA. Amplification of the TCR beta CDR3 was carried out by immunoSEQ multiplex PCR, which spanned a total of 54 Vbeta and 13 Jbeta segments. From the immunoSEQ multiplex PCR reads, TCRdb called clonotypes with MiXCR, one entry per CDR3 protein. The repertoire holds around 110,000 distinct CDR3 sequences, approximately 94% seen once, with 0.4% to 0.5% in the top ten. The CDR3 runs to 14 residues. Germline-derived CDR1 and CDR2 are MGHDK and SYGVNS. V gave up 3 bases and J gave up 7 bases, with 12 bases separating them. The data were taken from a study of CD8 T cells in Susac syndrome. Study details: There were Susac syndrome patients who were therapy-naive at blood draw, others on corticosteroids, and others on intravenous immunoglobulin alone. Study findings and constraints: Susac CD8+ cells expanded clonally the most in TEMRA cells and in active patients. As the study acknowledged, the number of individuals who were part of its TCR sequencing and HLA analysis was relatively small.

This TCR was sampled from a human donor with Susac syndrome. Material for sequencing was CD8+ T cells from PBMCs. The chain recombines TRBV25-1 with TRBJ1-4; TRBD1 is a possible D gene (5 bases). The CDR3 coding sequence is TGTGCCAGCAGTGAGGAGACAGAGCCTGAAAAACTGTTTTTT. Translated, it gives CASSEETEPEKLFF.